This T cell receptor (beta chain) was recorded in a study of cytomegalovirus exposure and HLA in healthy donors. The study's findings and limits: Reports showed the classifier diagnosing cytomegalovirus status with high specificity and sensitivity.

Unmatched junction bases numbered 7, after V lost 0 bases and J lost 5 bases. The CDR3 spans 15 residues. Germline loops: CDR1 SGHRS, CDR2 YFSETQ. Nominally healthy donors provided the samples, though records likely missed some immune exposures. PCR amplification relied on 60 Vbeta primers (plus 13 Jbeta primers). Clones were read by immunoSEQ multiplex PCR, and TCRdb kept only the in-frame ones, dropping some. This table holds under 200,000 clones, about 86% found once. This clone appeared a single time. Antigen specificity is unknown. This sequence joins TRBV5-1 and TRBJ1-2; 7 bases line up with TRBD1. This sequence was found in a woman between 18 and 29 years old in good health and CMV-seropositive. Sequencing input: PBMCs. CDR3 in DNA: TGCGCCAGCAGCTTGGAGGGACAGCCAGTTTATGGCTACACCTTC. Translated, it gives CASSLEGQPVYGYTF.